This T cell receptor (beta chain) was documented in a study of T cells in Graves' hyperthyroidism and ophthalmopathy. Study findings and constraints: Blood shared most expanded thyroid clonotypes above 0.001.

Researchers took RNA transcripts and amplified the TCR beta CDR3 regions from them. The TCR CDR3 was amplified in a first-round RT-PCR using the HTBI primer set. TCRdb independently ran MiXCR on the multiplex PCR reads; one entry per CDR3 protein. The sample yields 380,000 or so distinct CDR3 sequences, approximately 20% seen once. The study defined stable Graves' hyperthyroidism as no ophthalmopathy progression within 18 months. Subjects aged 18 to 65 presented with newly diagnosed hyperthyroidism of less than 2 months' duration. The study excluded patients with uncontrolled infection, other autoimmune disease, pregnancy or lactation. This clonotype was counted between two and nine times. Its target is not known. The source is a woman between 18 and 29 years old with Graves' hyperthyroidism. Sequencing was done on a sample of blood.

Here the CDR3 DNA reads TGTGCCAGCAGCTTCTATATCACAGGCTCTGGAAACACCATATATTTT. Protein sequence: CASSFYITGSGNTIYF. V gene TRBV11-1 combines with J gene TRBJ1-3; a possible D gene is TRBD1 (5 bases). This CDR3 has 16 residues. Germline V CDR1 and CDR2: SGHAT, FQDESV (reference sequence). The V end was cut by 3 bases, the J end by 0 bases, with 12 bases between.